One sample yielded the 7 T cell receptor beta chains listed below, sequenced in a study of T-cell reconstitution after alpha-beta-depleted transplantation in children (TCRdb year 2016). The treatment or condition label here, explained by the study, means: allogeneic hematopoietic cell transplantation with graft depleted of TCRalphabeta T cells and CD19 B cells. The library was prepared using PCR. The sequencing machine was an Illumina HiSeq 2500. Molecular barcoding was employed in the preparation of TCR libraries, with unique molecular identifiers being used to normalize TCRbeta repertoire quantification. TCRdb reworked the public reads: Q25 trimming with fastp, MiXCR clone assembly, productive beta chains retained. Each entry is one CDR3 protein sequence, shown with its most common DNA and genes. The sample table records some 200,000 distinct CDR3 sequences; about 8.2% of these occur just once. Roughly a third of the sample goes to the ten largest clones.

Sequencing was performed on PBMCs, mostly from graft donor cells, taken 360 days after TCRalphabeta/CD19-depleted stem cell transplant. Receptors were obtained from a male patient aged 2-10 years who had a stem cell transplant for acute myeloid leukemia, so the T cells may come from the graft donor.

The table lists this clonotype with a few counts. The chain uses TRBV20-1 and TRBJ2-7; 11 bases match TRBD2. J lost 2 bases, V lost 4 bases, and 13 bases had no gene match. Germline assignment: CDR1 DFQATT and CDR2 SNEGSKA (reference sequence). The CDR3 extends over 17 amino acids. CDR3 DNA sequence: TGCAGTGCTATAGAGGAGACTAGCGGGACGACTCCCTACGAGCAGTACTTC. It encodes CSAIEETSGTTPYEQYF.

A few counts support this clonotype. The gene calls are TRBV4-1 and TRBJ2-3; 9 bases line up with TRBD2. CDR1 is MGHRA and CDR2 is YSYEKL in the germline V gene. V lost 3 bases to trimming and J lost 4 bases; unmatched junction nucleotides: 11. CDR3 size: 17 residues. The CDR3 is CASSHDWTSEIPDTQYF. DNA of the CDR3: TGCGCCAGCAGCCACGACTGGACTAGCGAGATTCCAGATACGCAGTATTTT.

The chain joins TRBV20-1 to TRBJ1-2, with a tentative D call TRBD1 (5 bases). Deletions cut 1 base from V and 2 bases from J, with 17 bases between. CDR3 size: 16 residues. CDR1 is DFQATT, CDR2 SNEGSKA, per germline (reference sequence). CDR3 in DNA: TGCAGTGCTAGAGCCCTCCCGGGACCCCCCAACTATGGCTACACCTTC. Translated: CSARALPGPPNYGYTF.

This clonotype was detected only a few times. CDR3 coding DNA: TGTGCCAGCAGTCAACCGGGACTCGAGTTCTCTGGAAACACCATATATTTT. As protein: CASSQPGLEFSGNTIYF. The chain has TRBV12-3 or TRBV12-4 and TRBJ1-3; possible D gene TRBD1, 5 bases. This CDR3 has 17 amino acids. Trimming took 5 bases from V and 0 from J, leaving 17 bases between them.

This clonotype was picked up a small number of times. V usage is TRBV5-1 and J usage is TRBJ2-7, with D possibly TRBD2 on 6 matching bases. Germline V gives CDR1 SGHRS, CDR2 YFSETQ. Between the trimmed V and J ends, which lost 6 bases and 3 bases, there was a span of 10 bases. This CDR3 has 12 amino acids. This CDR3 reads CASKSGDYEQYF. CDR3 DNA: TGCGCCAGCAAGTCGGGGGACTACGAGCAGTACTTC.

Many counts were recorded for this clonotype. V is TRBV5-1 and J is TRBJ1-1; TRBD1 matches 7 bases. Germline V gives CDR1 SGHRS, CDR2 YFSETQ. The length of the CDR3 is 16 residues. J lost 6 bases, V lost 0 bases, and 11 bases had no gene match. As DNA, the CDR3 is TGCGCCAGCAGCTTGGGGGTAATTTCCGGGACAGCTGAAGCTTTCTTT. This encodes CASSLGVISGTAEAFF.

The sample holds one count of this clonotype. The gene calls are TRBV5-1 and TRBJ1-1; unclear D gene. V was pared by 0 bases and J by 0 bases, with 12 bases between. Germline CDR1 SGHRS, CDR2 YFSETQ. The CDR3 loop spans 16 amino acids. The CDR3 loop is CASSLGAAGLNTEAFF. CDR3 in DNA: TGCGCCAGCAGCTTGGGTGCTGCCGGTTTGAACACTGAAGCTTTCTTT. The variable domain in full, with the rest retrieved from reference TRBV5-1 and TRBJ1-1, is KAGVTQTPRYLIKTRGQQVTLSCSPISGHRSVSWYQQTPGQGLQFLFEYFSETQRNKGNFPGRFSGRQFSNSRSEMNVSTLELGDSALYLCASSLGAAGLNTEAFFGQGTRLTVV.